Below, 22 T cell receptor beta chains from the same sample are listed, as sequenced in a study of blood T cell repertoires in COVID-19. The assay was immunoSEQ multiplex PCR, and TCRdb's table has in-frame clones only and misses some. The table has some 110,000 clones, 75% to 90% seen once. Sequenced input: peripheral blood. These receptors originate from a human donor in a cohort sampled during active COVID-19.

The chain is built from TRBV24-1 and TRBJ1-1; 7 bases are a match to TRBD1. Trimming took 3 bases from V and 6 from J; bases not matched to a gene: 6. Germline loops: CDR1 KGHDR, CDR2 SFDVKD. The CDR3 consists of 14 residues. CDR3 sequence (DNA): TGTGCCACCAGTGATGCCGGACAGGCCCCTGAAGCTTTCTTT. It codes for CATSDAGQAPEAFF.

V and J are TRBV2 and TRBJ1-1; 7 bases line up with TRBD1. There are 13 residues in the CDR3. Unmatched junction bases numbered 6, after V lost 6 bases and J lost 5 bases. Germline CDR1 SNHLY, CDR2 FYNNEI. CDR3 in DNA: TGTGCCAGCAGACAGGGGCCCCTGACTGAAGCTTTCTTT. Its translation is CASRQGPLTEAFF.

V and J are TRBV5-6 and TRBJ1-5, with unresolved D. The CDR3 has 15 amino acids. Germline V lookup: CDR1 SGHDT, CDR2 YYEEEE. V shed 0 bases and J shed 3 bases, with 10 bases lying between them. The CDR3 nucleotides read TGTGCCAGCAGCTTGGGGGGAGGGAACAATCAGCCCCAGCATTTT. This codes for CASSLGGGNNQPQHF.

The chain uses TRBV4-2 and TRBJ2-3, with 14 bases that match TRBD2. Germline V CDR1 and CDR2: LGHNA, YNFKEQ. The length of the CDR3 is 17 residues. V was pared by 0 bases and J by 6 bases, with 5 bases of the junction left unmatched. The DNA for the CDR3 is TGTGCCAGCAGCCAAGAGACTAGCGGGAGGGTAGGGGATACGCAGTATTTT. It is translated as CASSQETSGRVGDTQYF.

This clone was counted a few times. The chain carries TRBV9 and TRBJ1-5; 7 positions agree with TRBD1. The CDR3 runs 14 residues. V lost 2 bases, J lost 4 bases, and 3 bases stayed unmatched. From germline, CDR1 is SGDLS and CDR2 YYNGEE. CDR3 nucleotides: TGTGCCAGCAGCGTGGGGACAGATAATCAGCCCCAGCATTTT. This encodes CASSVGTDNQPQHF.

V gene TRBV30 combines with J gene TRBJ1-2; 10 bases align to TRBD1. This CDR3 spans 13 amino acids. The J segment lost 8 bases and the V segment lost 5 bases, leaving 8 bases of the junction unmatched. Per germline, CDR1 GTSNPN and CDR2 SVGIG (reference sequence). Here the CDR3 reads CAWRDRGLDGYTF. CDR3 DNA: TGTGCCTGGCGGGACAGGGGTTTAGACGGCTACACCTTC.

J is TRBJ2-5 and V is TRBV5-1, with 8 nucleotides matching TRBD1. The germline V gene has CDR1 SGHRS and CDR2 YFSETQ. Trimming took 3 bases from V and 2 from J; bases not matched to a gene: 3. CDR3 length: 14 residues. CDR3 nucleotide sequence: TGCGCCAGCAGCTCTGGGACAGGACAAGAGACCCAGTACTTC. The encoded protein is CASSSGTGQETQYF.

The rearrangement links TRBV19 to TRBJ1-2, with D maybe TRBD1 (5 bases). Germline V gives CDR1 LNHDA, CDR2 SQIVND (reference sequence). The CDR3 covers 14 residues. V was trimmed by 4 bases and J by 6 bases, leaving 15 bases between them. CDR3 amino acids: CASSNTGGSDGYTF. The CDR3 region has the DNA TGTGCCAGTAGTAACACGGGGGGTTCGGATGGCTACACCTTC.

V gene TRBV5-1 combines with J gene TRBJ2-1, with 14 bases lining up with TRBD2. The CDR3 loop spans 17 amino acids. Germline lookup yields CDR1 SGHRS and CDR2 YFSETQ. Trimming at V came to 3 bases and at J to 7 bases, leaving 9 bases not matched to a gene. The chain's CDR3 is CASSSGLAGGLPNEQFF. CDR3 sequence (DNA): TGCGCCAGCAGCTCCGGACTAGCGGGAGGACTACCGAATGAGCAGTTCTTC.

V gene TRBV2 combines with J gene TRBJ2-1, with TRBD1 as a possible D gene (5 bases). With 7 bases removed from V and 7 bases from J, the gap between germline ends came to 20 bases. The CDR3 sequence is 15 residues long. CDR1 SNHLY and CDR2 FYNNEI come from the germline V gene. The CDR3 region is CASTPGARKGNEQFF. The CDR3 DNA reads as TGTGCCAGCACCCCTGGGGCGAGGAAGGGGAATGAGCAGTTCTTC.

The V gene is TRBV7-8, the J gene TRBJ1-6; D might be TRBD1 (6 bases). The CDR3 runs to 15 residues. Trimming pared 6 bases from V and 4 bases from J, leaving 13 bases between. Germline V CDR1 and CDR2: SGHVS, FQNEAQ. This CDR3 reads CASRRDTGYNSPLHF. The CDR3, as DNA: TGTGCCAGCAGACGGGACACCGGTTATAATTCACCCCTCCACTTT.

The CDR3 is CASSHPEGVEQYF. In nucleotides, the CDR3 is TGTGCCAGCTCGCACCCCGAAGGGGTCGAGCAGTACTTC. The chain combines TRBV18 with TRBJ2-7; D perhaps matches TRBD1 (5 bases). The germline V and J ends were trimmed by 6 bases and 6 bases, with 15 bases remaining between them. The germline CDR1 and CDR2 sequences are KGHSH and LQKENI. The CDR3 contains 13 residues. Full variable domain (outside the CDR3, taken from reference TRBV18 and TRBJ2-7): NAGVMQNPRHLVRRRGQEARLRCSPMKGHSHVYWYRQLPEEGLKFMVYLQKENIIDESGMPKERFSAEFPKEGPSILRIQQVVRGDSAAYFCASSHPEGVEQYFGPGTRLTVT.

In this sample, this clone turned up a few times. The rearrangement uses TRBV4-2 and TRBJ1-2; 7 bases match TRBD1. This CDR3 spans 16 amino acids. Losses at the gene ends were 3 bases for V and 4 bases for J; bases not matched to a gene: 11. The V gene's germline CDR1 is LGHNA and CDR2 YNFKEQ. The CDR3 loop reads CASSQDGQVFGYGYTF. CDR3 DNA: TGTGCCAGCAGCCAGGACGGACAGGTTTTCGGCTATGGCTACACCTTC.

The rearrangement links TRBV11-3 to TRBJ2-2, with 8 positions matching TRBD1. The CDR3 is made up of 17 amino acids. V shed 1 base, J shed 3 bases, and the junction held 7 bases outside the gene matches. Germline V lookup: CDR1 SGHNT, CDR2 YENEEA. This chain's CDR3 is CASSLGAQGAYTGELFF. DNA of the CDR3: TGTGCCAGCAGCTTAGGGGCCCAGGGGGCGTACACCGGGGAGCTGTTTTTT.

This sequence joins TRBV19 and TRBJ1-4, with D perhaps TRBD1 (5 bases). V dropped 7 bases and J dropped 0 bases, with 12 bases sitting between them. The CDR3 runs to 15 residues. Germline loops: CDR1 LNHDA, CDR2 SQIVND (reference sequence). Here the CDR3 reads CASNGRVATNEKLFF. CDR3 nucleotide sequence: TGTGCCAGTAATGGCAGGGTTGCAACTAATGAAAAACTGTTTTTT.

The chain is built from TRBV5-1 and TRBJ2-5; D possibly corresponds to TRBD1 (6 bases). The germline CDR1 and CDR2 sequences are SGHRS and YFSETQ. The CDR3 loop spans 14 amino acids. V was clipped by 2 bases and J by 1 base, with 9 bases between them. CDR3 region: CASSLLTGQETQYF. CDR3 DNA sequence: TGCGCCAGCAGCTTATTGACAGGCCAAGAGACCCAGTACTTC.

The CDR3 reads CASRLVSNQPQHF. CDR3 DNA: TGTGCCAGCAGACTCGTTAGCAATCAGCCCCAGCATTTT. This chain connects TRBV27 to TRBJ1-5; D gene ambiguous. There are 13 residues in the CDR3. Trimming pared 6 bases from V and 0 bases from J, leaving 6 bases between. Germline CDR1 and CDR2: MNHEY and SMNVEV (reference sequence).

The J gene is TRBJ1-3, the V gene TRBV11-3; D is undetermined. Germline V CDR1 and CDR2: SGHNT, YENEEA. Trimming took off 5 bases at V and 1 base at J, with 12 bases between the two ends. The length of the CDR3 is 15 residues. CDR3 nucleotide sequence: TGTGCCAGCAGCCCGGGTGGCACTTCTGGAAACACCATATATTTT. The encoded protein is CASSPGGTSGNTIYF.

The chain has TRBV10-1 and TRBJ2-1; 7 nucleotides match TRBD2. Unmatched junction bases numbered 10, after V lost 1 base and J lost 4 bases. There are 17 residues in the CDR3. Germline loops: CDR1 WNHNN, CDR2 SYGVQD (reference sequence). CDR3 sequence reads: CASSEWGGSFPYNEQFF. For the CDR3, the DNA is TGCGCCAGCAGTGAGTGGGGCGGGAGCTTCCCGTACAATGAGCAGTTCTTC.

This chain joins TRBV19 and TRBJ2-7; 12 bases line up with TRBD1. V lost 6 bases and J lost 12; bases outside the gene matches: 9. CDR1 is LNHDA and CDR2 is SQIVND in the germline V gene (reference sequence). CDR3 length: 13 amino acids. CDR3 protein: CASRAGQGALAYF. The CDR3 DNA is TGTGCCAGTAGAGCGGGACAGGGGGCGCTTGCGTACTTC.

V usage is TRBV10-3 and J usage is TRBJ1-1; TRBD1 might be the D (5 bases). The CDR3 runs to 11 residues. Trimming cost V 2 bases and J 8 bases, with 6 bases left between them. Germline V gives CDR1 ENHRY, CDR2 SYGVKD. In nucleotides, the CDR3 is TGTGCCATCAGTGAGGGGGCCGAAGCTTTCTTT. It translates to CAISEGAEAFF.

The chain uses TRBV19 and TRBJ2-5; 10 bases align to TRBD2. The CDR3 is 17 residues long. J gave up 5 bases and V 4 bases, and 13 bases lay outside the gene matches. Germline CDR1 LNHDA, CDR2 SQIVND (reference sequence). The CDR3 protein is CASSTVGTSGIGETQYF. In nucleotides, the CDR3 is TGTGCCAGTAGTACAGTAGGCACTAGCGGGATAGGGGAGACCCAGTACTTC.